This TCR beta chain is from a study of regulatory T cells in long-lasting Graves disease. About the study: Treatment with antithyroid drugs for over 5 years, together with positive TSH receptor antibodies, meant persistent Graves' disease.

V lost 3 bases, J lost 10 bases, and 9 bases lay in between. The CDR3 extends over 12 amino acids. This clonotype was seen only a few times. The target antigen is unknown. Time point here: persistent/refractory GD, antithyroid drugs over 5 years with positive TRAb. The TCR library was prepared using RNA isolated from PBMCs. Arm-PCR with iRepertoire HTBI primers amplified the CDR3 regions for these TCR beta libraries. MiXCR was run by TCRdb on the multiplex PCR reads, yielding one entry per CDR3 protein. Seen here are a few hundred thousand distinct CDR3 sequences, around 24% observed once, and the top ten hold around 24%. Study-wide results and caveats: The study found persistent patients shared more public clonotypes (around 2,500) than new patients (approximately 970).

The chain has TRBV12-3 or TRBV12-4 and TRBJ1-4; the D is unclear. The specimen comprised peripheral blood mononuclear cells (PBMCs), sampled when the disease was refractory, from a patient treated with antithyroid drugs. This sequence was found in a female donor with Graves disease. The CDR3, as DNA: TGTGCCAGCAGTTTGGGCGGTATAAAACTGTTTTTT. Residues: CASSLGGIKLFF.